The 19 T cell receptor beta chains below were found in one sample sequenced in a study of T cells in Graves' hyperthyroidism and ophthalmopathy. RNA transcripts gave rise to amplified TCR beta CDR3 regions. The HTBI set primed first-round TCR CDR3 RT-PCR. TCRdb used MiXCR to reprocess the multiplex PCR reads, holding one entry per CDR3 protein. In the table there are around 300,000 distinct CDR3 sequences, about 15% of which are singletons. Sequencing used blood. All receptors come from a woman between 25 and 40 years old with Graves' hyperthyroidism.

The chain is built from TRBV7-2 and TRBJ2-3, with TRBD2 matching 8 bases. Germline CDR1 reads SGHTA; CDR2 reads FQGNSA. This CDR3 spans 15 amino acids. The V and J ends lost 5 bases and 1 base, in that order; junction bases with no gene match: 5. The CDR3, as DNA: TGTGCCAGCAGCCCCCGGGGACTAGGCACAGATACGCAGTATTTT. Translated, it gives CASSPRGLGTDTQYF.

There are many counts of this clonotype. The chain links TRBV28 to TRBJ2-3; 10 bases line up with TRBD2. V was pared by 5 bases and J by 3 bases, with 11 bases of the junction left unmatched. CDR3 length equals 17 residues. Per the germline V gene, CDR1 is MDHEN and CDR2 is SYDVKM. CDR3: CASSLGLTSGTTDTQYF. The CDR3, as DNA: TGTGCCAGCAGTCTTGGACTCACTAGCGGGACTACAGATACGCAGTATTTT. Using reference TRBV28 and TRBJ2-3 for the parts outside the CDR3, the full variable domain is DVKVTQSSRYLVKRTGEKVFLECVQDMDHENMFWYRQDPGLGLRLIYFSYDVKMKEKGDIPEGYSVSREKKERFSLILESASTNQTSMYLCASSLGLTSGTTDTQYFGPGTRLTVL.

This clonotype was seen at least ten times. The chain couples TRBV28 to TRBJ2-7; D is unclear. CDR1 and CDR2 (germline): MDHEN, SYDVKM. Trimming pared 3 bases from V and 8 bases from J, leaving 11 bases between. This CDR3 has 12 residues. Here the CDR3 DNA reads TGTGCCAGCAGTTTCAACCGTCGGCAGCAGTACTTC. It is translated as CASSFNRRQQYF.

The chain recombines TRBV24-1 with TRBJ2-3; D not resolved. The germline V and J ends were trimmed by 1 base and 2 bases, with 9 bases remaining between them. The germline gives CDR1 KGHDR, CDR2 SFDVKD. CDR3 length: 15 residues. The chain's CDR3 is CATSDFGVSTDTQYF. The CDR3 DNA reads TGTGCCACCAGTGATTTTGGGGTTTCCACAGATACGCAGTATTTT.

About this clonotype itself: A much larger clone lies a single base off, so this may be a read error. J is TRBJ2-5 and V is TRBV19, with D perhaps TRBD1 (5 bases). Germline assignment: CDR1 LNHDA and CDR2 SQIVND (reference sequence). This CDR3 spans 13 amino acids. CDR3 loop: CASSRTSLETQCF. The CDR3 DNA reads as TGTGCCAGTAGTAGGACAAGCCTGGAGACCCAGTGCTTC.

This clonotype appeared many times. V gene TRBV2 combines with J gene TRBJ2-7; TRBD1 matches at 7 bases. The CDR3 has 14 residues. Per germline, CDR1 SNHLY and CDR2 FYNNEI. V dropped 7 bases and J dropped 5; count of bases not matched to a gene: 11. The CDR3 DNA reads as TGTGCCAGCACCTCGGACAGGTCAAAGCACGAGCAGTACTTC. Encoded protein: CASTSDRSKHEQYF. Full variable domain (outside the CDR3, taken from reference TRBV2 and TRBJ2-7): EPEVTQTPSHQVTQMGQEVILRCVPISNHLYFYWYRQILGQKVEFLVSFYNNEISEKSEIFDDQFSVERPDGSNFTLKIRSTKLEDSAMYFCASTSDRSKHEQYFGPGTRLTVT.

This clonotype was picked up many times. This chain uses TRBV2 with TRBJ1-2; D gene unclear. Germline loops: CDR1 SNHLY, CDR2 FYNNEI. The V end lost 4 bases, the J end lost 8 bases, and 20 bases lay between the germline ends. This CDR3 is 15 amino acids long. CDR3 sequence: CASSVLVELQRGYTF. CDR3 in DNA: TGTGCCAGCAGTGTTCTTGTTGAGCTTCAGCGCGGCTACACCTTC. The variable domain in full, completed from reference TRBV2 and TRBJ1-2, reads EPEVTQTPSHQVTQMGQEVILRCVPISNHLYFYWYRQILGQKVEFLVSFYNNEISEKSEIFDDQFSVERPDGSNFTLKIRSTKLEDSAMYFCASSVLVELQRGYTFGSGTRLTVV.

Only a few counts were recorded for this clonotype. The CDR3: CASSGLAGATGELFF. The CDR3 DNA sequence: TGCGCCAGCAGTGGTCTAGCGGGAGCCACCGGGGAGCTGTTTTTT. The chain joins TRBV10-1 to TRBJ2-2, with TRBD2 matching 10 bases. The CDR3 consists of 15 residues. V lost 4 bases, J lost 4 bases, and 3 bases stayed unmatched. CDR1 is WNHNN, CDR2 SYGVQD, per germline (reference sequence).

There are a few counts of this clonotype. This chain uses TRBV7-9 with TRBJ1-2; D perhaps matches TRBD1 (6 bases). With 6 bases removed from V and 4 bases from J, the gap between germline ends came to 12 bases. Germline V gene lookup returns CDR1 SEHNR and CDR2 FQNEAQ (reference sequence). CDR3 length: 13 residues. Here the CDR3 DNA reads TGTGCCAGCAGTCCTCCGGACAGCTATGGCTACACCTTC. Translating gives CASSPPDSYGYTF.

The chain employs TRBV20-1 and TRBJ1-2; 11 bases are shared with TRBD1. Germline trimming cut 3 bases from V and 4 bases from J; bases unmatched to any gene: 7. This CDR3 spans 15 amino acids. From germline, CDR1 is DFQATT and CDR2 SNEGSKA (reference sequence). The CDR3 loop reads CSARAWTGGGYGYTF. The CDR3 DNA follows: TGCAGTGCTAGGGCCTGGACAGGGGGCGGCTATGGCTACACCTTC.

This chain joins TRBV19 and TRBJ1-6; D is perhaps TRBD1 (5 bases). CDR1 is LNHDA, CDR2 SQIVND, per germline (reference sequence). This CDR3 spans 13 amino acids. Deletions cut 10 bases from V and 4 bases from J, with 11 bases between. In DNA form, the CDR3 reads TGTGCCACCGCCGCAGGGTATAATTCACCCCTCCACTTT. It encodes CATAAGYNSPLHF.

Here the CDR3 DNA reads TGCAGTGCAACCTTAGGAGCCTACGAGCAGTACTTC. Amino acid sequence: CSATLGAYEQYF. The rearrangement uses TRBV20-1 and TRBJ2-7; D is uncertain. Germline values: CDR1 DFQATT, CDR2 SNEGSKA (reference sequence). V lost 6 bases to trimming and J lost 2 bases, with 11 bases between them. The CDR3 contains 12 residues.

This clonotype showed up just once. This sequence joins TRBV5-8 and TRBJ2-7, with D possibly being TRBD2 (5 bases). Trimming took off 0 bases at V and 0 bases at J, with 10 bases between the two ends. This CDR3 spans 15 amino acids. Germline V lookup: CDR1 SGHTS, CDR2 YDEGEE. CDR3 sequence reads: CASSLVEANSYEQYF. The DNA for the CDR3 is TGTGCCAGCAGCTTGGTGGAGGCTAACTCCTACGAGCAGTACTTC.

There are many counts of this clonotype. J is TRBJ1-5 and V is TRBV6-1; D is ambiguous. CDR1 MNHNS and CDR2 SASEGT come from the germline V gene. The V gene lost 6 bases and the J gene lost 1 base, with 10 bases spanning the gap. The CDR3 consists of 14 residues. The CDR3 region has the DNA TGTGCCAGCAGGTTCGGAGAGAGCAATCAGCCCCAGCATTTT. Its protein is CASRFGESNQPQHF.

This clonotype has ten or more counts. The genes are TRBV7-8 and TRBJ2-1; D might be TRBD2 (5 bases). This CDR3 spans 12 amino acids. Trimming stripped 6 bases from V and 10 bases from J, with 13 bases between. The germline V gene encodes CDR1 SGHVS and CDR2 FQNEAQ. CDR3 region: CASSRTGGEQFF. In DNA, the CDR3 is TGTGCCAGCAGTCGGACTGGAGGAGAGCAGTTCTTC.

At least ten counts were recorded for this clonotype. The chain employs TRBV28 and TRBJ2-1; D unresolved. From germline, CDR1 is MDHEN and CDR2 SYDVKM. V lost 2 bases and J lost 2, with 13 bases in between. CDR3 size: 16 residues. The CDR3 spells CASSLTDVGPYNEQFF. For the CDR3, the DNA is TGTGCCAGCAGTTTAACTGATGTCGGGCCCTACAATGAGCAGTTCTTC.

This clonotype occurred many times. V is TRBV20-1 and J is TRBJ1-1; D might be TRBD1 (6 bases). CDR1 DFQATT and CDR2 SNEGSKA come from the germline V gene (reference sequence). Trimming removed 3 bases at V and 0 bases at J, with 8 bases between. CDR3 size: 13 residues. CDR3 region: CSARDSVNTEAFF. Here the CDR3 DNA reads TGCAGTGCTAGGGACAGCGTGAACACTGAAGCTTTCTTT.

At least ten counts were recorded for this clonotype. This chain links TRBV5-4 with TRBJ2-2, with TRBD2 identical over 11 bases. The CDR3 spans 15 residues. The germline V gene has CDR1 SGHNT and CDR2 YYREEE (reference sequence). V trimming: 7 bases; J trimming: 6 bases; junction bases outside the gene matches: 8. Here the CDR3 reads CASRLAGGGAGELFF. CDR3 nucleotides: TGTGCCAGCCGATTAGCGGGAGGGGGCGCCGGGGAGCTGTTTTTT.

In this sample, this clonotype turned up a few times. The V call is TRBV18, the J call TRBJ1-5; unclear D gene. From germline, CDR1 is KGHSH and CDR2 LQKENI. With 3 bases removed from V and 7 bases from J, the gap between germline ends came to 10 bases. The CDR3 is 13 residues long. CDR3 amino acids: CASSPDLDQPQHF. In nucleotides, the CDR3 is TGTGCCAGCTCACCGGATCTGGACCAGCCCCAGCATTTT.